This paragraph covers one TCR beta chain sequence. The clone's antigen remains unknown. No base quality values were provided; no much bigger clone lies one nucleotide off. Spanning cysteine to phenylalanine, the CDR3 consists of 13 amino acids. Only the CDR3 portion is preserved as DNA: 39 bases, with reading frame beginning at the first base. V sheds 5 bases and J sheds 6 bases, leaving 11 bases between their ends. The germline V gene (reference sequence) gives CDR1 as LNHDA and CDR2 as SQIVND. The intended sense of this specimen's time point label: baseline before first vaccination. The sample's treatment or condition label is to be understood as: meningococcal conjugate vaccine given as trial control. Vaccinee samples were obtained from the UK trials COV001 and COV002, which included a single-blind randomized controlled phase 2/3 trial of AZD1222 (ChAdOx1 nCoV-19) in healthy adults. Trial participant PBMC samples were collected at day 0 and day 28 after the second dose for TCRbeta chain sequencing.

The data belong to a study of T cell responses to AZD1222 COVID-19 vaccine (dated by TCRdb to the early 2020s). Regarding the research as a whole: A total of 233 trial participants underwent TCR sequencing, of whom about 210 received two doses of AZD1222 and some 25 received two doses of the MenACWY control vaccine. Trial participants were enrolled by age into 18-55, 56-69 and 70-plus year subgroups, with approximately 150, 28 and 58 TCR-sequenced participants respectively.

Overall results and qualifications from the work: The 56-69-year group was small, and its depth increase did not reach significance, likely because of low power. After two AZD1222 doses, spike-specific TCR breadth and depth were significantly higher than at day 0 and than in MenACWY recipients. Conclusions about previously exposed vaccinees are limited, since just 6 or 7 AZD1222 recipients were seropositive for SARS-CoV-2 at baseline. Participants were mostly white British, with more females than males. The authors suggested clonal diversity may have been underestimated. Vaccine-associated CD4 TCRs spanned the whole spike protein, with dominant responses in regions 160-218 and 743-854. Because no samples from the day 14 peak response were available, repertoires could be characterized only after the peak T cell response. Reportedly, close to half of the unique spike-specific TCRs recognized epitopes lying outside the regions that are mutated in the B.1.351 and B.1.1.7 variants.

The CDR3 regions of human TCRbeta chains were analyzed by immunosequencing. As for the original processing: TCRs in the repertoires were compared against a reference library of SARS-CoV-2-specific TCRs that had been generated with the MIRA antigen-specificity platform. Breadth meant the fraction of unique TCRs that were SARS-CoV-2-associated, whereas depth meant the fraction of total T cells that were SARS-CoV-2-associated. Using the MIRA data, every spike-specific TCR was mapped to the spike region that the TCR reacted to and assigned to either a CD4 or a CD8 class. Log10-transformed breadth and depth values were compared by one-way ANOVA with Sidak's multiple comparisons tests. TCRdb re-hosts the immuneACCESS table, in-frame sequences only. Its copies lack some clones; in the studies checked, an unresolved V gene accounts for under half of them, and the cause for the rest is not known. V, J and clone size derive from that table, while D and trimming were established from the DNA sequence. Within this sample are 200,000 to 250,000 clones, with roughly 91% of them counted one time only. The top ten constitute 0.95% to 1.1% of the sample.

This TCR was sampled from an adult in good health. This material consisted of peripheral blood, taken on day 0 of MenACWY control vaccination. Recombination joined TRBV19 with TRBJ2-1, with a weak D call of TRBD1 (6 bases match). The CDR3 region has the sequence CASSADSGNEQFF. The bases read TGTGCCAGTAGTGCGGACAGCGGCAATGAGCAGTTCTTC.